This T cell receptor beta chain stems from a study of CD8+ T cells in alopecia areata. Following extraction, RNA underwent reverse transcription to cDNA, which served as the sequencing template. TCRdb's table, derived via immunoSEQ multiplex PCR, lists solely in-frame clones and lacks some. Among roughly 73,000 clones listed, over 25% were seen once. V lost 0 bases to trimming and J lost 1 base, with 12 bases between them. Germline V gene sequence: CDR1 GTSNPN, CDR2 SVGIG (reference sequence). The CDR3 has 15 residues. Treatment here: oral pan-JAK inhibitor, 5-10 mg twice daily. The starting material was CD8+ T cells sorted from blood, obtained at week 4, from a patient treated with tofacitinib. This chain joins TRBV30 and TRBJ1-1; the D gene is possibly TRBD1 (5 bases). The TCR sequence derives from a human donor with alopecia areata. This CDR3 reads CAWSVLRGPNTEAFF. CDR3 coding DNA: TGTGCCTGGAGTGTACTAAGGGGCCCGAACACTGAAGCTTTCTTT.